The 16 T cell receptor beta chains presented below share a single source sample, sequenced in a study of shared clonotypes between healthy human individuals. Data came from immunoSEQ multiplex PCR; TCRdb stores just in-frame clones and leaves some out. Among 490,000 or so clones listed, less than 80% were seen once. The material sequenced was PBMCs. These receptors were collected from a woman aged 40 to 50 in good health. Some clones in this sample may be carry-over from other donors' samples.

This clone has a handful of counts. CDR3: CASSQEELTNYGYTF. The CDR3 bases are TGCGCCAGCAGCCAAGAGGAACTTACTAACTATGGCTACACCTTC. This chain links TRBV4-1 with TRBJ1-2, with D uncertain. The CDR3 is 15 residues long. Germline V gives CDR1 MGHRA, CDR2 YSYEKL. V was pared by 0 bases and J by 0 bases, with 8 bases between.

This clone was found once. The CDR3 sequence: CASSETGLDTQYF. CDR3 coding DNA: TGTGCCAGCAGTGAAACAGGGTTGGATACGCAGTATTTT. This chain uses TRBV6-1 with TRBJ2-3; a weak D match, TRBD1 (6 bases). The CDR3 loop spans 13 amino acids. Germline CDR1 MNHNS, CDR2 SASEGT. Trimming cost V 2 bases and J 6 bases, with 9 bases left between them.

To note about this clone: One base separates it from a far larger clone, so it is likely a read error. V and J are TRBV7-8 and TRBJ1-5; tentative D call: TRBD1 (6 bases). Per the germline V gene, CDR1 is SGHVS and CDR2 is FQNEAQ. This CDR3 comprises 17 residues. The CDR3 here is CASSLTYRDDGNQSQHF. CDR3 nucleotide sequence: TGTGCCAGCAGCTTAACCTACAGGGATGATGGGAATCAGTCCCAGCATTTT.

The CDR3 protein is CSVVFTAGELFF. The CDR3 nucleotides are TGCAGCGTTGTTTTCACCGCCGGGGAGCTGTTTTTT. The chain links TRBV29-1 to TRBJ2-2; D unclear. CDR3 length: 12 amino acids. CDR1 is SQVTM, CDR2 ANQGSEA, per germline. V dropped 4 bases and J dropped 6 bases, with 9 bases sitting between them.

This sequence joins TRBV27 and TRBJ1-2; D gene ambiguous. V lost 3 bases to trimming and J lost 8 bases, with 19 bases between them. The CDR3 loop spans 15 amino acids. Germline V gene lookup returns CDR1 MNHEY and CDR2 SMNVEV (reference sequence). Written as DNA, the CDR3 is TGTGCCAGCAGTTTGAGGCAGCCAGCCTTTGGGGGCTACACCTTC. Its protein product is CASSLRQPAFGGYTF.

Only a few counts were recorded for this clone. The chain joins TRBV10-2 to TRBJ2-1; 10 bases are shared with TRBD2. The CDR3 runs to 13 residues. The germline gives CDR1 WSHSY, CDR2 SAAADI. The ends lost 9 bases at V and 5 bases at J; junction bases unmatched: 4. The CDR3 here is CASRLAGNNEQFF. CDR3 DNA: TGCGCCAGTAGACTAGCGGGTAACAATGAGCAGTTCTTC.

The chain combines TRBV5-6 with TRBJ2-7, with 8 bases matching TRBD1. This CDR3 is built from 16 residues. Germline V CDR1 and CDR2: SGHDT, YYEEEE. Trimming cost V 4 bases and J 3 bases; bases outside gene matches: 12. CDR3 amino acids: CASSGDPDRAIYEQYF. CDR3 in DNA: TGTGCCAGCAGCGGGGACCCGGACAGGGCGATCTACGAGCAGTACTTC.

The chain recombines TRBV5-1 with TRBJ1-4; TRBD1 might be the D (5 bases). V lost 2 bases and J lost 8, with 16 bases in between. This CDR3 has 15 residues. The germline V gene has CDR1 SGHRS and CDR2 YFSETQ. The CDR3 region has the DNA TGCGCCAGCAGCTTTTCAGGGACTGACGGCGAAAAACTGTTTTTT. Translation gives CASSFSGTDGEKLFF. The variable domain in full, with the rest retrieved from reference TRBV5-1 and TRBJ1-4, is KAGVTQTPRYLIKTRGQQVTLSCSPISGHRSVSWYQQTPGQGLQFLFEYFSETQRNKGNFPGRFSGRQFSNSRSEMNVSTLELGDSALYLCASSFSGTDGEKLFFGSGTQLSVL.

The chain recombines TRBV18 with TRBJ2-3; D gene uncertain. CDR1 is KGHSH, CDR2 LQKENI, per germline. The CDR3 runs 16 residues. The V and J ends lost 5 bases and 6 bases respectively, with 21 bases between them. The CDR3 reads CASSSDAVGGDDTQYF. The CDR3 coding sequence is TGTGCCAGCTCAAGCGATGCGGTCGGCGGCGACGATACGCAGTATTTT.

Comments on this clone: Distinct nucleotide sequences in the sample also encode this CDR3. This chain connects TRBV2 to TRBJ2-1; D is possibly TRBD1 (5 bases). Deletions cut 2 bases from V and 4 bases from J, with 6 bases between. The CDR3 has 13 amino acids. Germline lookup yields CDR1 SNHLY and CDR2 FYNNEI. The CDR3 here is CASSETGYNEQFF. Written as DNA, the CDR3 is TGTGCCAGCAGTGAAACAGGTTACAATGAGCAGTTCTTC.

In the case of this clone: This could be a read error, since a much larger clone is one nucleotide away. The genes are TRBV6-6 and TRBJ2-1; D gene uncertain. Germline V gene sequence: CDR1 MNHNY, CDR2 SVGAGI (reference sequence). The CDR3 has 12 amino acids. Trimming cost V 6 bases and J 8 bases, with 11 bases left between them. This CDR3 reads CASSPLRHEQFF. The CDR3 DNA follows: TGTGCCAGCAGCCCCCTGAGGCATGAGCAGTTCTTC.

This clone was picked up many times. CDR3 amino acids: CASSFGGAGQPQHF. As DNA, the CDR3 is TGTGCCAGCAGTTTTGGGGGGGCGGGTCAGCCCCAGCATTTT. The chain uses TRBV28 and TRBJ1-5, with a tentative D call TRBD1 (6 bases). V gave up 3 bases and J gave up 6 bases, with 12 bases separating them. The CDR3 has 14 residues. Germline values: CDR1 MDHEN, CDR2 SYDVKM.

The V gene is TRBV5-1, the J gene TRBJ2-6; 7 bases match TRBD1. This CDR3 has 18 residues. Germline V gives CDR1 SGHRS, CDR2 YFSETQ. After removal of 5 bases from V and 1 base from J, the junction contained 12 bases not matched to a gene. CDR3 region: CASRAAGTVFSGANVLTF. CDR3 bases: TGCGCCAGCAGAGCTGCCGGGACAGTATTTTCTGGGGCCAACGTCCTGACTTTC.

The chain has TRBV18 and TRBJ2-1; D is unresolved. Germline V gives CDR1 KGHSH, CDR2 LQKENI. CDR3 length: 14 amino acids. V lost 6 bases, J lost 4 bases, and 13 bases lay in between. The CDR3 region is CASSPWAQYNEQFF. CDR3 nucleotides: TGTGCCAGCTCGCCATGGGCACAGTACAATGAGCAGTTCTTC.

V usage is TRBV7-9 and J usage is TRBJ2-6; 10 positions agree with TRBD1. CDR1 is SEHNR and CDR2 is FQNEAQ in the germline V gene (reference sequence). The CDR3 sequence is 17 residues long. The V and J ends lost 5 bases and 2 bases, in that order; junction bases with no gene match: 6. The CDR3 region is CASSLDRGPAGANVLTF. The CDR3 coding sequence is TGTGCCAGCAGCCTCGACAGGGGGCCGGCTGGGGCCAACGTCCTGACTTTC.

Here the CDR3 reads CASSQARTSGTYEQYF. CDR3 sequence (DNA): TGCGCCAGCAGCCAGGCCCGGACTAGCGGAACCTACGAGCAGTACTTC. The V and J genes are TRBV4-3 and TRBJ2-7, with 10 bases aligning to TRBD2. Germline CDR1 reads LGHNA; CDR2 reads YSLEER. The CDR3 spans 16 residues. V gave up 3 bases and J gave up 2 bases; unmatched junction bases: 7.